This TCR beta chain emerged from a study of response to subunit inactivated influenza vaccine. The study, taken as a whole, reports: The study's authors posited that every seasonal influenza vaccination enlists few new T cells.

The V gene's germline CDR1 is SNHLY and CDR2 FYNNEI. This CDR3 region has 13 residues. V was trimmed by 3 bases and J by 3 bases, leaving 9 bases between them. TCRdb re-analysed the RT-PCR reads in MiXCR, keeping a single row per CDR3 protein. The sample has approximately 570,000 distinct CDR3 sequences; approximately 7.1% are singletons. This clonotype appeared a few times. Its antigen remains unknown. The clonotype comes from a man aged 50-75 years who received an inactivated influenza vaccine. The chain joins TRBV2 to TRBJ2-7, with D unresolved. This specimen consisted of PBMCs from blood, obtained less than 30 months after vaccination. The CDR3 nucleotides read TGTGCCAGCAGTGATCCCCCGTACTACGAGCAGTACTTC. The encoded protein is CASSDPPYYEQYF.